This T cell receptor (beta chain) was observed in a study of cytomegalovirus exposure and HLA in healthy donors (dated by TCRdb to 2017 to 2019). General notes on the study: According to a later analysis, one platform produced both the 110 or so validation repertoires and the roughly 660 repertoires of the first cohort. High-throughput TCR immunosequencing, statistical association of individual TCRs with disease status, and machine learning were combined to predict cytomegalovirus infection status. In addition to the first cohort of around 670 subjects, a separate validation cohort of approximately 110 different subjects was used. The study was designed to test whether signatures of past pathogen exposure could be identified by cataloging public T cell receptors. Summary of the overall study and its limitations: The authors suggested that the approach could potentially be generalized to other disease states and immunological phenotypes. In a later analysis, TCRs clustered in the first cohort were found to also tend to co-occur in the roughly 130 validation repertoires, with around 94% of cluster scores above 0. While some public TCRs were present in many individuals, most TCR sequences turned up only very rarely across donors. All 120 or so repertoires were used to score co-occurrence in the validation cohort in a later analysis, because that analysis had no HLA typing for the cohort. Cytomegalovirus status was reported to be diagnosed by the classifier with high specificity and sensitivity in both the original and validation cohorts. A total of about 150 TCR beta chains were listed by the study as associated with cytomegalovirus. Three of the identified cytomegalovirus-associated TCR beta chains were confirmed in vitro to be specific for cytomegalovirus antigens.

According to the germline V gene, CDR1 reads SGHRS and CDR2 reads YFSETQ. From the cysteine through the phenylalanine, the CDR3 covers 15 amino acids. Kept here is only the CDR3 DNA, which spans 45 bases and is read in frame from base 1. Trimming removed 1 base from V and 6 bases from J, leaving 15 bases between the germline ends. Separate from the roughly 700-subject first cohort, the validation cohort of 120 subjects was the group to which the donors belonged. Of note for this clone: There is no known antigen for this receptor. The sample holds no much larger clone one base away, and base qualities are not on file.

Library preparation employed the immunoSEQ multiplex PCR assay. On the study's bioinformatics: To diagnose cytomegalovirus status from the catalog of TCR beta chain sequences, a statistical classification framework was built. The immuneACCESS repertoire file appears here via TCRdb, limited to in-frame rearrangements. These files lack a portion of the clones; in checked studies, under half of the deficit traces to unresolved V genes, and the cause of the others is not known. V and J calls and clone size are copied from that table; D and trimming were computed from the DNA. The sample has roughly 260,000 clones on record, about 83% of them singletons. The ten top clones hold 2% to 3% of the sample.

The sequenced material came from PBMCs. The TCR originated in a man younger than 35 in good health and CMV-seronegative. The rearrangement joined TRBV5-1 to TRBJ2-3; tentative D gene TRBD1, with 6 bases matching. This receptor carries the CDR3 CASSLSGVGGDTQYF. The nucleotide sequence reads as follows: TGCGCCAGCAGCTTGTCAGGGGTTGGGGGCGATACGCAGTATTTT.